The subject of this entry is one TCR beta chain. The antigen remains undetermined. Both TRBC1 and TRBC2 were covered by a beta constant-region primer of two equimolar oligonucleotides. Ligated cDNA was amplified by four rounds of PCR with nested alpha and beta constant-region primers and SP2. Via MiXCR, TCRdb re-called the UMI-ligation and nested PCR reads, giving one row per CDR3 protein. Altogether around 29,000 distinct CDR3 sequences are present, roughly 18% being singletons, with the ten largest covering 3% to 3.5%. V lost 6 bases and J 1 base, leaving 13 bases between the germline ends. The CDR3 covers 14 residues. Germline V gene data show CDR1 as MGHDK and CDR2 as SYGVNS. Four subsets defined by CD45RA and CD27 were sorted after CD3, CD4, CD8 and live/dead staining. The data derive from a study of naive and memory T cell subsets. Overall study results and limits: Over 85% of naive TCR sequences appeared only once, unlike memory subsets.

The clonotype was recovered from a human donor in good health. The chain joins TRBV25-1 to TRBJ2-7; possible D gene TRBD1, 6 bases. Sequenced sample: effector memory CD4+ T cells from blood. Subset in this sample: effector memory, CD45RA- CD27-. CDR3 nucleotides: TGTGCCAGCAGAACCACAGGGAAATCCTACGAGCAGTACTTC. Protein: CASRTTGKSYEQYF.